This T cell receptor beta chain is drawn from a study of cytomegalovirus exposure and HLA in healthy donors. A multiplex PCR was run with 60 Vbeta primers and 13 Jbeta primers. Only in-frame clones appear in the TCRdb table, and some are missing; sequencing was by immunoSEQ multiplex PCR. Of approximately 140,000 clones in the sample, 73% were seen once. Study conclusions and caveats: Highest at DRB1 and lowest at HLA-C, TCR association rates differed among HLA loci in a later analysis. Productive rates of about 87% or about 30% were seen for most TCR beta V segments in an earlier analysis.

V lost 4 bases and J lost 8, with 14 bases in between. Looked up from germline, CDR1 is SGHAT and CDR2 is FQNNGV. The CDR3 sequence is 13 residues long. This clone has a handful of counts. Its antigen is as yet unknown. The clonotype originates from a young woman in good health and CMV-seronegative. The sample comprised PBMCs. This chain links TRBV11-2 with TRBJ1-2; unclear D gene. CDR3 sequence (DNA): TGTGCCAGCAGCTGGAATGGTGGGAGCGGCTACACCTTC. It translates to CASSWNGGSGYTF.